These 16 T cell receptor beta chains were sequenced from one sample in a study of blood T cell repertoires in COVID-19. TCRdb keeps only in-frame clones here, not all; method: immunoSEQ multiplex PCR. The sample has about 76,000 clones, approximately 88% seen once. The sequencing sample was made of peripheral blood. The origin of the receptors is a man aged 50 or older with active COVID-19.

V gene TRBV2 combines with J gene TRBJ2-7; TRBD1 might be the D (6 bases). There are 14 residues in the CDR3. V dropped 4 bases and J dropped 3 bases, with 13 bases sitting between them. Looked up from germline, CDR1 is SNHLY and CDR2 is FYNNEI. The DNA for the CDR3 is TGTGCCAGCAGTGGCAGGGGTTCTATCTACGAGCAGTACTTC. This sequence encodes CASSGRGSIYEQYF. The full variable domain, its missing parts supplied by reference TRBV2 and TRBJ2-7, is EPEVTQTPSHQVTQMGQEVILRCVPISNHLYFYWYRQILGQKVEFLVSFYNNEISEKSEIFDDQFSVERPDGSNFTLKIRSTKLEDSAMYFCASSGRGSIYEQYFGPGTRLTVT.

This clone was observed a handful of times. The chain carries TRBV11-1 and TRBJ2-3; 13 positions agree with TRBD2. CDR3 length equals 15 residues. Germline assignment: CDR1 SGHAT and CDR2 FQDESV (reference sequence). V was pared by 5 bases and J by 4 bases, with 3 bases of the junction left unmatched. CDR3 coding DNA: TGTGCCAGCAGCAAACTAGCGGGGGGGTCAGATACGCAGTATTTT. This gives the protein CASSKLAGGSDTQYF.

In this sample, this clone turned up a few times. The same CDR3 arises from other DNA sequences in this sample as well. The DNA of the CDR3 is TGTGCCAGCAGCTCCGGAGACGGATATAATTCACCCCTCCACTTT. Encoded protein: CASSSGDGYNSPLHF. The chain couples TRBV9 to TRBJ1-6, with D unresolved. V dropped 4 bases and J dropped 4 bases, with 12 bases sitting between them. Germline assignment: CDR1 SGDLS and CDR2 YYNGEE. This CDR3 spans 15 amino acids.

V and J are TRBV30 and TRBJ2-2; 7 bases agree with TRBD1. Trimming removed 2 bases from V and 5 bases from J; junction bases left unmatched: 5. This CDR3 region has 14 residues. Germline CDR1 is GTSNPN and CDR2 is SVGIG (reference sequence). CDR3 residues: CAWSWETGTGELFF. CDR3 nucleotide sequence: TGTGCCTGGAGTTGGGAGACAGGGACCGGGGAGCTGTTTTTT.

V is TRBV30 and J is TRBJ1-1, with 7 bases aligning to TRBD1. Trimming cost V 1 base and J 0 bases; bases outside gene matches: 5. This CDR3 has 15 residues. Per the germline V gene, CDR1 is GTSNPN and CDR2 is SVGIG (reference sequence). The CDR3 DNA reads as TGTGCCTGGAGTGGGGGAACAGGGGTGAACACTGAAGCTTTCTTT. Its protein is CAWSGGTGVNTEAFF.

This clone was recorded only once. V usage is TRBV9 and J usage is TRBJ2-7; no reliable D call. The CDR3 sequence is 15 residues long. Trimming took 0 bases from V and 1 from J, leaving 11 bases between them. Germline CDR1 reads SGDLS; CDR2 reads YYNGEE. In DNA form, the CDR3 reads TGTGCCAGCAGCGTAGGGGTGCACAGTTCCTACGAGCAGTACTTC. This encodes CASSVGVHSSYEQYF.

This sequence joins TRBV6-6 and TRBJ1-1, with 7 bases identical to TRBD1. The CDR3 consists of 15 residues. The germline gives CDR1 MNHNY, CDR2 SVGAGI (reference sequence). The V and J ends lost 5 bases and 4 bases, in that order; junction bases with no gene match: 10. CDR3 sequence: CASSQSGGRGTEAFF. Written as DNA, the CDR3 is TGTGCCAGCAGTCAATCAGGGGGTCGGGGCACTGAAGCTTTCTTT.

CDR3 protein: CASSFEVSSYNEQFF. The CDR3 DNA reads TGCGCCAGCAGCTTTGAAGTGAGCTCCTACAATGAGCAGTTCTTC. The J gene is TRBJ2-1, the V gene TRBV5-1; D uncertain. Trimming cost V 2 bases and J 0 bases, with 9 bases left between them. CDR1 and CDR2 (germline): SGHRS, YFSETQ. There are 15 residues in the CDR3.

CDR3 DNA: TGTGCCAGCAGCGTAGCTGCGGGACGGGAGACCCAGTACTTC. It codes for CASSVAAGRETQYF. The chain combines TRBV9 with TRBJ2-5; D might be TRBD2 (6 bases). The CDR3 runs to 14 residues. Trimming shortened V by 0 bases and J by 5 bases, and 11 bases separated the two germline ends. Germline V gene sequence: CDR1 SGDLS, CDR2 YYNGEE. The full variable domain, its missing parts supplied by reference TRBV9 and TRBJ2-5, is DSGVTQTPKHLITATGQRVTLRCSPRSGDLSVYWYQQSLDQGLQFLIQYYNGEERAKGNILERFSAQQFPDLHSELNLSSLELGDSALYFCASSVAAGRETQYFGPGTRLLVL.

This chain uses TRBV7-3 with TRBJ2-2; 8 bases map to TRBD1. The CDR3 sequence is 14 residues long. Germline lookup yields CDR1 SGHTA and CDR2 FQGTGA. Trimming at V came to 1 base and at J to 6 bases, leaving 1 base not matched to a gene. CDR3 sequence: CASSLRQGPGELFF. The CDR3 DNA follows: TGTGCCAGCAGCTTAAGACAGGGGCCCGGGGAGCTGTTTTTT.

V and J are TRBV7-9 and TRBJ1-1, with D possibly TRBD1 on 5 matching bases. This CDR3 comprises 13 residues. Germline assignment: CDR1 SEHNR and CDR2 FQNEAQ (reference sequence). The ends were cut back, 3 bases at V and 2 bases at J, with 7 bases in the middle. The CDR3 loop is CASSFDSNTEAFF. Written as DNA, the CDR3 is TGTGCCAGCAGCTTCGACAGTAACACTGAAGCTTTCTTT. The full variable domain, rest sourced from reference TRBV7-9 and TRBJ1-1, is DTGVSQNPRHKITKRGQNVTFRCDPISEHNRLYWYRQTLGQGPEFLTYFQNEAQLEKSRLLSDRFSAERPKGSFSTLEIQRTEQGDSAMYLCASSFDSNTEAFFGQGTRLTVV.

The chain is built from TRBV7-2 and TRBJ1-3; possible D gene TRBD1, 5 bases. There are 15 residues in the CDR3. Trimming removed 3 bases at V and 0 bases at J, with 9 bases between. Germline CDR1 SGHTA, CDR2 FQGNSA. CDR3 DNA: TGTGCCAGCAGCTTCGGGGGTAGCTCTGGAAACACCATATATTTT. Its protein product is CASSFGGSSGNTIYF. The full variable domain, rest sourced from reference TRBV7-2 and TRBJ1-3, is GAGVSQSPSNKVTEKGKDVELRCDPISGHTALYWYRQSLGQGLEFLIYFQGNSAPDKSGLPSDRFSAERTGGSVSTLTIQRTQQEDSAVYLCASSFGGSSGNTIYFGEGSWLTVV.

The rearrangement uses TRBV2 and TRBJ2-7; maybe TRBD1 (6 bases). This CDR3 is 14 amino acids long. Germline lookup yields CDR1 SNHLY and CDR2 FYNNEI. The V end was cut by 6 bases, the J end by 3 bases, with 15 bases between. The CDR3 DNA sequence: TGTGCCAGCAGCGCACCGGGACACGGCTACGAGCAGTACTTC. This codes for CASSAPGHGYEQYF.

In this sample, this clone turned up once. The V gene is TRBV3-1 (or the pseudogene TRBV3-2), the J gene TRBJ2-2; D is possibly TRBD2 (5 bases). The CDR3 extends over 14 amino acids. V lost 4 bases to trimming and J lost 8 bases, with 14 bases between them. CDR1 LGHDT and CDR2 YNNKEL come from the germline V gene (reference sequence). CDR3 protein: CASSPRVTQGELFF. In DNA form, the CDR3 reads TGTGCCAGCAGCCCGAGGGTAACGCAGGGGGAGCTGTTTTTT.

The chain is built from TRBV24-1 and TRBJ2-1; 9 bases match TRBD1. The CDR3 contains 16 residues. Unmatched junction bases numbered 6, after V lost 7 bases and J lost 0 bases. The germline gives CDR1 KGHDR, CDR2 SFDVKD. DNA of the CDR3: TGTGCCACCAGCCTCGGGACAGGGAGCTCCTACAATGAGCAGTTCTTC. This codes for CATSLGTGSSYNEQFF.

The gene calls are TRBV7-3 and TRBJ2-5; possibly TRBD2 for D (6 bases). The V end lost 5 bases, the J end lost 1 base, and 14 bases lay between the germline ends. The CDR3 runs to 15 residues. In germline, CDR1 is SGHTA, CDR2 FQGTGA. This chain's CDR3 is CASSLSGYPQETQYF. In DNA, the CDR3 is TGTGCCAGCAGCCTTAGCGGTTACCCCCAAGAGACCCAGTACTTC.